The rows below give T cell receptor beta chains drawn from one sample of a study of regulatory T cells in long-lasting Graves disease. In TCRdb, the multiplex PCR reads were re-called with MiXCR into one record per CDR3 protein. The profile covers 350,000 to 450,000 distinct CDR3 sequences, with around 21% appearing a single time and less than 25% taken by the ten largest. The sequenced sample was peripheral blood mononuclear cells (PBMCs), obtained when the disease was refractory, from a patient treated with antithyroid drugs. The receptors stem from a female donor with Graves disease. Each CDR3 is given with its conserved first and last residue. A D gene is named only where the DNA matches it firmly. Clone size is stated in some rows and not others, as once, few, many or a class when expanded.

>NA|TRBV7-2|TRBJ1-2|NA
TGTGCCAGCAGCTTAGGTCCAGGAACGGGGGGAACCTTC
CASSLGPGTGGTF
>many|TRBV6-1|TRBJ2-7|TRBD2
TGTGCCAGCAGTACCGTAGCGGGAGGGCCATCGTGGCAGTACTTC
CASSTVAGGPSWQYF
>few|TRBV28|TRBJ2-7|TRBD2
TGTGCCAGCATGGTTGGGACTAGCGGGCCCTACGAGCAGTACTTC
CASMVGTSGPYEQYF
>many|TRBV28|TRBJ1-2|TRBD1
TGTGCCAGCAGTCTCACAGGGGCCGTTGGCTACACCTTC
CASSLTGAVGYTF
>NA|TRBV29-1|TRBJ2-1|NA
TGCAGCGGAGCGGTCACGGGTGGGAGTCGGTACAATGAGCAGTTCTTC
CSGAVTGGSRYNEQFF
>NA|TRBV7-2|TRBJ2-2|NA
TGTGCCAGCAGCTTAGATTGGGGCTCGGGGGAGCTGCTTTTT
CASSLDWGSGELLF
>many|TRBV3-1|TRBJ2-3|TRBD2
TGTGCCAGCAGCCAAGGACTAGCGGGCACAGATACGCAGTATTTT
CASSQGLAGTDTQYF
>few|TRBV20-1|TRBJ1-1|NA
TGCAGTGCTGGGGACGCGTGGGGGTTGGCTTTCTTT
CSAGDAWGLAFF
>NA|TRBV30|TRBJ1-2|NA
TGTGCCTGGAAGCTGGGGGGGCCGGGGTATGGCTACACCTTC
CAWKLGGPGYGYTF
>few|TRBV15|TRBJ2-2|NA
TGTGCCACCAGCAGGGGGGATACCGGGGAGCTGTTTTTT
CATSRGDTGELFF
>NA|TRBV4-3|TRBJ2-7|TRBD2
TGCGCCAGCAGCGAGGGACTAGCGGGTGACGAGCAGTACTTC
CASSEGLAGDEQYF
>many|TRBV24-1|TRBJ1-5|TRBD1
TGTGCCTCGACGGAACAGGGGGCCACCAATCAGCCCCAGCATTTT
CASTEQGATNQPQHF
>NA|TRBV14|TRBJ2-2|NA
TGTGCCAGCAGCCAAGAATATCCAGGGGTCGGGGAGCTGTTTTTT
CASSQEYPGVGELFF
>few|TRBV5-1|TRBJ2-7|TRBD1
TGCGCCAGCAGTCCCGGGACAGGGATGACCTACGAGCAGTACTTC
CASSPGTGMTYEQYF
>many|TRBV7-2|TRBJ2-7|NA
TGTGCCAGCAGCTCCGACGGCCCAGGGGCCCGCTACGAGCAGTACTTC
CASSSDGPGARYEQYF
>few|TRBV27|TRBJ1-2|NA
TGTGCCAGCGTGGAGGGAGGTTCTAACTATGGCTACACCTTC
CASVEGGSNYGYTF
>NA|TRBV12-5|TRBJ2-2|NA
TGTGCTAGTGGCCCCCCGCCGCCTCGGATGGCCGGGGAGCTGTTTTTT
CASGPPPPRMAGELFF
>few|TRBV18|TRBJ1-1|NA
TGTGCCAGCTCTCTTACTGTCAAGAACACTGAAGCTTTCTTT
CASSLTVKNTEAFF
>few|TRBV28|TRBJ2-2|NA
TGTGCCAGCAGTTCGACCGGGACGAACACCGGGGAGCTGTTTTTT
CASSSTGTNTGELFF
>many|TRBV5-1|TRBJ2-5|NA
TGCGCCAGCAGCATGATGGGCATACGAGAGACCCAGTACTTC
CASSMMGIRETQYF
>many|TRBV6-5|TRBJ1-1|NA
TGTGCCAGCAGTTACCATCTGCCGGGAGCAACTGAAGCTTTCTTT
CASSYHLPGATEAFF
>few|TRBV27|TRBJ2-2|NA
TGTGCCAGCAGTTTATGGGGTTTCGCGAAGACCGGGGAGCTGTTTTTT
CASSLWGFAKTGELFF
>NA|TRBV9|TRBJ2-2|NA
TGTGCCAGCAGCGTAGACGGGAACACCGGGGAGCTGTTTTTT
CASSVDGNTGELFF
>NA|TRBV7-6|TRBJ1-1|NA
TGTGCCAGCAGCGTAGGGGGGGTGAACACTGAAGCTTTCTTT
CASSVGGVNTEAFF
>few|TRBV30|TRBJ1-1|NA
TGTGCCTGGGGAGGTGGGGGGCGAGCTTTCTTT
CAWGGGGRAFF
>few|TRBV3-1|TRBJ2-1|TRBD2
TGTGCCAGCAGCCAAACTAGCGGACGTGGGGACAATGAGCAGTTCTTC
CASSQTSGRGDNEQFF
>many|TRBV6-5|TRBJ2-7|TRBD1
TGTGCCAGCAGTTACACCAGGGGGAAAACCTACGAGCAGTACTTC
CASSYTRGKTYEQYF
>few|TRBV6-1|TRBJ1-5|NA
TGTGCCAGCAGGACCAGGGCGAGGGACAATCAGCCCCAGCATTTT
CASRTRARDNQPQHF
>NA|TRBV5-1|TRBJ1-1|NA
TGTGCCAGCAGCTTGGAAACTCTCGTGGGGTTGGATGAAGCTTTCTTT
CASSLETLVGLDEAFF
>NA|TRBV30|TRBJ1-6|NA
TGTGCCTGGACAGGGTCCTATAATTCACCCCTCCACTTT
CAWTGSYNSPLHF
>many|TRBV11-1|TRBJ1-1|TRBD1
TGTGCCAGCAGCCGTCCGGGACAGGGGTTGACTGAAGCTTTCTTT
CASSRPGQGLTEAFF
>NA|TRBV19|TRBJ1-1|TRBD1
TGTGCCAGTCGCGGACAGGGGGGTTCTGCTTTCTTT
CASRGQGGSAFF
>NA|TRBV7-9|TRBJ2-7|NA
TGTGCCAGCAGCAGGGTGGGCGAGCAGTACTTC
CASSRVGEQYF
>many|TRBV12-3/TRBV12-4|TRBJ1-4|NA
TGTGCCAGCAGTTTTAATGTGGGGGGTGGTGAAAAACTGTTTTTT
CASSFNVGGGEKLFF
>few|TRBV19|TRBJ2-5|TRBD2
TGTGCCAGTAGTACCAGACTAGCGGGGCCCCAAGAGACCCAGTACTTC
CASSTRLAGPQETQYF
>few|TRBV12-3/TRBV12-4|TRBJ1-1|TRBD1
TGTGCCAGCAGTTTAGCTGGGACAGGGGCTGAAGCTTTCTTT
CASSLAGTGAEAFF
>NA|TRBV20-1|TRBJ2-2|NA
TGCAGTGCTAAGGAGGGGGGGGCCAGGAACACCGGGGAGCTGTTTTTT
CSAKEGGARNTGELFF
>many|TRBV5-1|TRBJ2-7|NA
TGCGCCAGCAGCACGGGTCGAAATCAGAACGAGCAGTACTTC
CASSTGRNQNEQYF